The entry below gives a single T cell receptor beta chain sequence along with its context. This table comes from immunoSEQ multiplex PCR, and its TCRdb copy is limited to in-frame clones, with some not included. The data contain some 300,000 clones, around 88% of them seen just once; the ten biggest clones take up approximately 7.2%. The sample originates from a study of blood T cell repertoires in COVID-19. Looking at the study overall: The United States, Italy and Spain were the sources of the acute and convalescent COVID-19 samples. T cells, B-cell-depleted T cells, or PBMCs provided the cDNA or gDNA that served as material.

The ends were cut back, 0 bases at V and 0 bases at J, with 10 bases in the middle. The length of the CDR3 is 15 residues. Germline CDR1 SGDLS, CDR2 YYNGEE. The chain employs TRBV9 and TRBJ2-7, with D perhaps TRBD1 (6 bases). The sample comprised peripheral blood. This clonotype was sampled from a woman aged 25 to 39 who had recovered from COVID-19. The CDR3 DNA sequence: TGTGCCAGCAGCGTAGAGGGGGTAAGCTCCTACGAGCAGTACTTC. This encodes CASSVEGVSSYEQYF.